Presented here are 10 T cell receptor beta chains from one specimen sequenced in a study of cytomegalovirus exposure and HLA in healthy donors. PCR primers comprised 60 Vbeta and 13 Jbeta primers. This table comes from immunoSEQ multiplex PCR, and its TCRdb copy is limited to in-frame clones, with some not included. Here the sample spans roughly 110,000 clones, roughly 82% being singletons. Sequencing was done on a sample of PBMCs. The receptors here all came from a man under 40 in good health and CMV-seropositive.

The chain uses TRBV6-1 and TRBJ2-5, with TRBD2 identical over 7 bases. V lost 2 bases and J lost 4; bases outside the gene matches: 4. This CDR3 contains 14 residues. CDR1 and CDR2 from the germline V gene are MNHNS and SASEGT. The CDR3 region has the DNA TGTGCCAGCAGTGAATTAACTAGCGCAGAGACCCAGTACTTC. This translates into CASSELTSAETQYF.

The chain carries TRBV9 and TRBJ1-3; possible D gene TRBD1, 6 bases. From germline, CDR1 is SGDLS and CDR2 YYNGEE. The CDR3 spans 17 residues. V lost 0 bases to trimming and J lost 0 bases, with 13 bases between them. CDR3 amino acids: CASSVAGGAGSGNTIYF. The DNA for the CDR3 is TGTGCCAGCAGCGTAGCCGGGGGGGCAGGCTCTGGAAACACCATATATTTT.

This clone showed up just a few times. The V gene is TRBV27, the J gene TRBJ1-2; 9 positions match TRBD1. Germline V gene data show CDR1 as MNHEY and CDR2 as SMNVEV (reference sequence). CDR3 length: 15 amino acids. Trimming removed 3 bases from V and 5 bases from J; junction bases left unmatched: 7. The CDR3 protein is CASSLGQGTIYGYTF. The DNA for the CDR3 is TGTGCCAGCAGTTTGGGACAGGGAACCATTTATGGCTACACCTTC.

V is TRBV29-1 and J is TRBJ1-1; D might be TRBD1 (6 bases). V was clipped by 0 bases and J by 5 bases, with 19 bases between them. This CDR3 spans 16 amino acids. The V gene's germline CDR1 is SQVTM and CDR2 ANQGSEA. This CDR3 is CSVEDFSATRGTEAFF. The DNA of the CDR3 is TGCAGCGTTGAAGATTTTTCGGCTACAAGGGGGACTGAAGCTTTCTTT.

V is TRBV11-2 and J is TRBJ1-1; D gene uncertain. With 1 base removed from V and 7 bases from J, the gap between germline ends came to 4 bases. From germline, CDR1 is SGHAT and CDR2 FQNNGV. The CDR3 length is 11 residues. The CDR3 region is CASSLAVEAFF. CDR3 coding DNA: TGTGCCAGCAGCTTAGCTGTTGAAGCTTTCTTT. The variable domain in full, with the rest retrieved from reference TRBV11-2 and TRBJ1-1, is EAGVAQSPRYKIIEKRQSVAFWCNPISGHATLYWYQQILGQGPKLLIQFQNNGVVDDSQLPKDRFSAERLKGVDSTLKIQPAKLEDSAVYLCASSLAVEAFFGQGTRLTVV.

The chain uses TRBV11-3 and TRBJ1-1; no definite D call. Looked up from germline, CDR1 is SGHNT and CDR2 is YENEEA. The ends were cut back, 3 bases at V and 4 bases at J, with 6 bases in the middle. The CDR3 has 12 amino acids. The CDR3 region is CASSFRSTEAFF. CDR3 nucleotide sequence: TGTGCCAGCAGCTTTAGGAGCACTGAAGCTTTCTTT.

The chain recombines TRBV6-5 with TRBJ2-5; 8 bases align to TRBD1. This CDR3 has 15 residues. V dropped 1 base and J dropped 5; count of bases not matched to a gene: 6. The germline gives CDR1 MNHEY, CDR2 SVGAGI. The CDR3 nucleotides are TGTGCCAGCAGTTACTTTCAGGGGGCAATGGAGACCCAGTACTTC. Amino acid sequence: CASSYFQGAMETQYF.

The CDR3 coding sequence is TGTGCCAGCAGCTTCCGGGACAGGACTCTCGGAAACACCATATATTTT. This gives the protein CASSFRDRTLGNTIYF. This chain connects TRBV5-4 to TRBJ1-3; TRBD1 matches 8 bases. With V trimmed by 2 bases and J by 4 bases, 8 bases remained unmatched. The CDR3 runs 16 residues. From germline, CDR1 is SGHNT and CDR2 YYREEE (reference sequence).

The rearrangement uses TRBV9 and TRBJ2-3; D gene uncertain. CDR1 and CDR2 from the germline V gene are SGDLS and YYNGEE. The CDR3 extends over 15 amino acids. The V end was cut by 1 base, the J end by 1 base, with 10 bases between. The CDR3 is CASSVWYGRTDTQYF. The CDR3 region has the DNA TGTGCCAGCAGCGTATGGTACGGTCGCACAGATACGCAGTATTTT.

CDR3 coding DNA: TGCGCCAGCAGCATAACAGGCACCGGGGAGCTGTTTTTT. Its protein product is CASSITGTGELFF. The rearrangement uses TRBV5-1 and TRBJ2-2, with a possible D match to TRBD1 (5 bases). Germline CDR1 and CDR2: SGHRS and YFSETQ. The V end lost 4 bases, the J end lost 4 bases, and 8 bases lay between the germline ends. This CDR3 region has 13 residues.